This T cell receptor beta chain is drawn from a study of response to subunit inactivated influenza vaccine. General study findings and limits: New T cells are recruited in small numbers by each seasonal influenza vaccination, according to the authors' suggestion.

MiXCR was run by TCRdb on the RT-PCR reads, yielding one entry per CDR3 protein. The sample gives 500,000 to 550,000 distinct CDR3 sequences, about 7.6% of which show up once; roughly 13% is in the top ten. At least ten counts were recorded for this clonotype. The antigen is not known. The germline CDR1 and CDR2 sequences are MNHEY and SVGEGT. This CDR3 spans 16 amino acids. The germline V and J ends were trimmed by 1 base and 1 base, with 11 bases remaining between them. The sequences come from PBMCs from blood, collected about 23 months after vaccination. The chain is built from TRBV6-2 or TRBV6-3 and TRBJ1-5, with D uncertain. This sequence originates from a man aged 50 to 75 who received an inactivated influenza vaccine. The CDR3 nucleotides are TGTGCCAGCAGTTACTACGGTGGAGGGAGCAATCAGCCCCAGCATTTT. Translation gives CASSYYGGGSNQPQHF.